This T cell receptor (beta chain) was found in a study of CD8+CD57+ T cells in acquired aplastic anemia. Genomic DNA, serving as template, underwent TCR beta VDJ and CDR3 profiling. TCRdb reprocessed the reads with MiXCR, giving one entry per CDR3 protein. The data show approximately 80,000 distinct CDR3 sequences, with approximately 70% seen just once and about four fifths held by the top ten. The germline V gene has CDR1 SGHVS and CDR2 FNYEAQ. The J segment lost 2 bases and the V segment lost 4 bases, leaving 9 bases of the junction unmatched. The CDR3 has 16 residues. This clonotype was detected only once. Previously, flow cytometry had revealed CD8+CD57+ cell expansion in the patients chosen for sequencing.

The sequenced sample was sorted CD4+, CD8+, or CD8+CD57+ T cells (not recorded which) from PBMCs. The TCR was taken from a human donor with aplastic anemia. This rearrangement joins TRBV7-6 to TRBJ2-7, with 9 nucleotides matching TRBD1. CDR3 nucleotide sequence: TGTGCCAGCAGCTCTAACGACAGGGGGATCACCTACGAGCAGTACTTC. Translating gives CASSSNDRGITYEQYF.